A selection of T cell receptor beta chains follows, all from one sample in a study of neurological immune-mediated disorders. Each CDR3 protein is one row after TCRdb ran MiXCR on the 5' RACE reads. This table holds about 46,000 distinct CDR3 sequences, approximately 3% found once. The sequenced material came from PBMCs. The receptors were gathered from a woman aged 45-65 years with multiple sclerosis. Each CDR3 is given with its conserved first and last residue. The D gene is left open where the match is weak. Clone size, where shown, is once, few, many, or a class for clones that have expanded.

clone_size v_call d_call cdr3_aa
many TRBV20-1 TRBD2 CSAGGGRIGGGLWEQFF
many TRBV28 TRBD2 CATTLAGGPGETQYF
many TRBV5-1 . CASSPLGLSGANVLTF
many TRBV7-2 TRBD2 CASSLVLAGATDTQYF
many TRBV3-1 . CASSPGADLGYYEQYF
many TRBV5-1 TRBD2 CASSGPTSGGANEQFF
many TRBV28 TRBD1 CASSSQGFGYEQYF
many TRBV6-5 . CASSYSSHGNTEAFF
many TRBV7-2 TRBD1 CASSLRTGGEGSPLHF
many TRBV20-1 . CSARDRRGRTEAFF
many TRBV12-3/TRBV12-4 . CASSLRGDQPQHF
many TRBV10-3 . CASSNGLNQPQHF
many TRBV20-1 . CSASRAQELSNQPQHF
many TRBV29-1 TRBD1 CSVDIRQGTYGYTF
many TRBV5-1 TRBD1 CASSLTTGTDYNEQFF
many TRBV12-5 . CASGSEITGELFF
. TRBV6-2/TRBV6-3 . CASSYDSDHEQYF
many TRBV6-5 TRBD1 CATTAGTGSYEQYF
many TRBV7-9 . CASSLATTDTQYF
many TRBV5-1 . CASSRRADTEAFF
many TRBV4-1 . CASSQDTYLMNTEAFF
many TRBV7-2 TRBD2 CASSLISGGTINEQFF
many TRBV12-3/TRBV12-4 . CASSLTSALGEAFF
many TRBV5-1 . CASSLLGPDNEQFF
many TRBV20-1 . CSAPRGSSYNSPLHF
many TRBV25-1 TRBD1 CASSETGFLETQYF
many TRBV9 . CASSESGTSNEKLFF
many TRBV7-9 TRBD1 CASSRDSFYGYTF
many TRBV3-1 TRBD1 CASMTTGVPYEQYF
many TRBV7-2 . CASSPQTGREAFF
many TRBV5-6 TRBD1 CASSYTGALLDTQYF
many TRBV20-1 . CSAAQGGGYTF
many TRBV28 TRBD2 CASSSRTSGIPPEETQYF
many TRBV30 TRBD1 CAWSVERTGVQPQHF
many TRBV29-1 . CSVKEKGQSYNEQFF
many TRBV12-3/TRBV12-4 . CASRGQSLGTDTQYF
many TRBV20-1 . CSARLAQDTQYF
many TRBV7-2 . CASSYRTGNSGANVLTF
many TRBV5-6 TRBD1 CASSPDRGIDTGELFF
many TRBV18 TRBD1 CASSPSQGETQYF
once TRBV5-1 TRBD1 CASGSGQAGQGKNIYF
many TRBV7-7 . CASSLDPRGYGYTF
many TRBV20-1 . CSAIRSKNIQYF
many TRBV6-5 . CASSYRVPYYNEQFF
many TRBV12-3/TRBV12-4 . CASSYTSSEWFF
many TRBV20-1 TRBD2 CSASLQREKYEQFF
many TRBV2 . CASSEEQGDQPQHF